Listed below are T cell receptor beta chains from one sample, sequenced in a study of T cell repertoires in cytomegalovirus infection. TCRdb re-called the reads with MiXCR, one entry per CDR3 protein. Of around 300,000 distinct CDR3 sequences in the sample, 20% to 30% were seen once. Sequenced material: PBMCs. These receptors all stem from a human donor in good health (CMV status not recorded). Some clones in this sample may be carry-over from other donors' samples. CDR3s include the opening cysteine and the closing phenylalanine or tryptophan. A D gene is named only where the DNA matches it firmly. Some rows mark clone size as missing; the rest say once, few, many or name a class of expanded clone.

>.|.|TRBJ2-1|TRBV5-1
CASSGSSNNEQFF
TGCGCCAGCAGCGGGAGTAGTAACAATGAGCAGTTCTTC
>.|TRBD1|TRBJ2-7|TRBV7-9
CASSKPGQGGYEQYF
TGTGCCAGCAGCAAACCGGGACAGGGTGGTTACGAGCAGTACTTC
>.|TRBD1|TRBJ1-2|TRBV20-1
CSAPGQGLYGYTF
TGCAGTGCCCCGGGACAGGGACTCTATGGCTACACCTTC
>many|TRBD2|TRBJ2-1|TRBV7-2
CASSSAGGGSYNEQFF
TGTGCCAGCAGCTCCGCGGGGGGGGGCTCCTACAATGAGCAGTTCTTC
>.|.|TRBJ1-5|TRBV6-2/TRBV6-3
CASSYYQRVPQPQHF
TGTGCCAGCAGTTACTATCAACGGGTCCCTCAGCCCCAGCATTTT
>many|TRBD1|TRBJ1-5|TRBV19
CASSRTGTGNRGNQPQHF
TGTGCCAGTAGCCGTACCGGGACAGGTAATAGGGGCAATCAGCCCCAGCATTTT
>many|TRBD1|TRBJ2-5|TRBV7-2
CASSSGQGMETQYF
TGTGCCAGCAGCTCTGGACAGGGGATGGAGACCCAGTACTTC
>many|.|TRBJ2-2|TRBV5-4
CASSLGQDTGELFF
TGTGCCAGCAGCTTGGGACAGGACACCGGGGAGCTGTTTTTT
>few|.|TRBJ2-7|TRBV11-2
CASAQDASSYEQYF
TGTGCCAGCGCCCAGGACGCCAGCTCCTACGAGCAGTACTTC
>.|TRBD2|TRBJ2-1|TRBV6-6
CASKVAGDTYNEQFF
TGTGCCAGCAAGGTTGCGGGAGACACCTACAATGAGCAGTTCTTC
>few|.|TRBJ2-3|TRBV5-4
CASSLQVADTQYF
TGTGCCAGCAGCTTGCAAGTCGCAGATACGCAGTATTTT
>many|.|TRBJ2-4|TRBV7-9
CASSLKSGINIQYF
TGTGCCAGCAGCTTAAAGTCAGGGATTAACATTCAGTACTTC
>.|.|TRBJ2-1|TRBV5-4
CASSQELSYNEQFF
TGTGCCAGCAGCCAGGAGTTATCCTACAATGAGCAGTTCTTC
>few|.|TRBJ1-5|TRBV19
CASRIEGEGISYGNQPQHF
TGTGCCAGTAGGATAGAGGGAGAGGGGATATCATATGGCAATCAGCCCCAGCATTTT
>many|TRBD1|TRBJ1-2|TRBV6-1
CASLDLGQGDYGYTF
TGTGCCAGCTTGGATTTGGGACAGGGCGACTATGGCTACACCTTC
>once|.|TRBJ1-6|TRBV12-3/TRBV12-4
CASSLTDRTSSYNSPLHF
TGTGCCAGCAGTTTAACTGACAGGACGAGCTCCTATAATTCACCCCTCCACTTT
>few|.|TRBJ2-7|TRBV7-2
CASSLDILSEQYF
TGTGCCAGCAGCTTAGATATTTTGAGCGAGCAGTACTTC
>few|TRBD1|TRBJ1-4|TRBV20-1
CSATPGTGLFF
TGCAGTGCTACGCCCGGGACAGGGCTGTTTTTT
>.|.|TRBJ2-7|TRBV5-4
CASSWVGQPLSEQYF
TGTGCCAGCAGCTGGGTGGGCCAACCCTTATCCGAGCAGTACTTC
>few|.|TRBJ2-3|TRBV19
CASTTGFTGTDTQYF
TGTGCCAGTACCACGGGATTCACGGGCACAGATACGCAGTATTTT
>many|.|TRBJ1-2|TRBV7-2
CASSANNLGAYTF
TGTGCCAGCAGCGCCAATAATCTCGGAGCCTACACCTTC
>.|.|TRBJ2-3|TRBV20-1
CSAEGAENTDTQYF
TGCAGTGCTGAAGGAGCGGAGAACACAGATACGCAGTATTTT
>few|TRBD2|TRBJ2-7|TRBV20-1
CSATGLAGRKSSYEQYF
TGCAGTGCCACGGGACTAGCGGGGCGGAAGAGCTCCTACGAGCAGTACTTC
>many|.|TRBJ2-2|TRBV7-2
CASSLYYGGGWNTGELFF
TGTGCCAGCAGCTTATATTATGGAGGCGGGTGGAACACCGGGGAGCTGTTTTTT
>.|.|TRBJ2-6|TRBV24-1
CATSDSGANVLTF
TGTGCCACCAGTGATTCTGGGGCCAACGTCCTGACTTTC
>few|.|TRBJ1-1|TRBV5-1
CASSPSYGEAFF
TGCGCCAGCAGCCCGTCTTACGGTGAAGCTTTCTTT
>.|.|TRBJ2-2|TRBV6-2/TRBV6-3
CASSQISGAENTGELFF
TGTGCCAGCAGTCAAATATCAGGGGCCGAGAACACCGGGGAGCTGTTTTTT
>few|.|TRBJ1-4|TRBV7-2
CASSRTRNNEKLFF
TGTGCCAGCAGCCGGACACGTAATAATGAAAAACTGTTTTTT
>few|TRBD1|TRBJ2-2|TRBV28
CASQGQGPTGELFF
TGTGCCAGCCAGGGACAGGGGCCCACCGGGGAGCTGTTTTTT